This note documents a single TCR beta chain sequence. What it recognizes is unknown. These data originate in a study of cytomegalovirus exposure and HLA in healthy donors. Study summary: The study's early data release held 80 million to 95 million unique TCRs from HLA-typed donors.

A multiplex PCR was run with 60 Vbeta primers and 13 Jbeta primers. Profiling relied on immunoSEQ multiplex PCR, and the TCRdb table lists in-frame clones only, not all of them. The sample lists around 170,000 clones; roughly 80% were seen once. Study-wide results and caveats: Later work found that TCR association rates differed between HLA loci; DRB1 had the most and HLA-C the fewest.

Trimming cost V 3 bases and J 6 bases, with 9 bases left between them. The CDR3 runs 13 residues. From germline, CDR1 is PRHDT and CDR2 FYEKMQ (reference sequence). Sequenced material: PBMCs. The chain combines TRBV13 with TRBJ1-3; D is unresolved. The receptor was isolated from a man aged 50-59 years in good health and CMV-seronegative. The DNA for the CDR3 is TGTGCCAGCAGCTTTGGTGGAGAAAACACCATATATTTT. Its translation: CASSFGGENTIYF.